This is a list of T cell receptor beta chains from one sample in a study of blood T cell repertoires in COVID-19. The protocol was immunoSEQ multiplex PCR, while the TCRdb copy is restricted to in-frame clones and leaves out a portion. The data contain over 120,000 clones, about 80% of them seen just once; the ten biggest clones take up about 10%. Sequencing was done on a sample of PBMCs or T cells enriched from blood (not recorded which). The receptors here all came from a man in his forties or fifties who had recovered from COVID-19. CDR3s include the opening cysteine and the closing phenylalanine or tryptophan. D genes are given only for firm matches. Clone sizes are given selectively: once, few, many, or a class where the clone is expanded.

cdr3_length	d_call	clone_size	v_call	j_call	cdr3_aa	cdr3_nt
12	TRBD1	few	TRBV5-1	TRBJ1-2	CASSPDRVGYTF	TGCGCCAGCAGCCCAGACAGGGTCGGCTACACCTTC
15	TRBD1	.	TRBV10-1	TRBJ2-2	CASSGTGQGTGELFF	TGCGCCAGCAGCGGGACAGGGCAGGGAACCGGGGAGCTGTTTTTT
15	.	.	TRBV30	TRBJ1-3	CAWSVARSSGNTIYF	TGTGCCTGGAGTGTGGCACGGAGCTCTGGAAACACCATATATTTT
14	.	.	TRBV19	TRBJ2-3	CASSSRGGDKAQYF	TGTGCCAGTAGTTCCCGAGGCGGTGATAAGGCGCAGTATTTT
15	TRBD2	once	TRBV7-9	TRBJ2-1	CASSLSGGLAHEQFF	TGTGCCAGCAGCCTTTCGGGGGGACTAGCCCATGAGCAGTTCTTC
13	TRBD1	.	TRBV19	TRBJ1-1	CATRDRPGTEAFF	TGTGCCACCAGGGACAGGCCCGGTACTGAAGCTTTCTTT
15	TRBD1	.	TRBV6-5	TRBJ1-1	CASSRQGDRIAEAFF	TGTGCCAGCAGTCGACAGGGGGATCGAATAGCTGAAGCTTTCTTT
17	TRBD1	.	TRBV7-3	TRBJ1-3	CASSSGQGASSGNTIYF	TGTGCCAGCAGCTCAGGACAGGGGGCCTCCTCTGGAAACACCATATATTTT
15	TRBD1	.	TRBV4-1	TRBJ2-7	CASSLSGTGEGEQYF	TGCGCCAGCAGCTTATCCGGGACAGGGGAGGGCGAGCAGTACTTC
16	TRBD1	once	TRBV7-9	TRBJ1-4	CASSTISGTVNEKLFF	TGTGCCAGCAGTACGATATCCGGGACAGTTAATGAAAAACTGTTTTTT
14	TRBD2	.	TRBV27	TRBJ2-7	CASSATSGVGEQYF	TGTGCCAGCAGCGCGACTAGCGGGGTAGGTGAGCAGTACTTC
14	.	.	TRBV19	TRBJ2-7	CASSDRDTNYEQYF	TGTGCCAGTAGTGACCGGGACACGAATTACGAGCAGTACTTC
15	TRBD1	.	TRBV6-2/TRBV6-3	TRBJ1-5	CASSYLGTGNQPQHF	TGTGCCAGCAGTTACCTCGGGACAGGGAATCAGCCCCAGCATTTT
12	TRBD1	.	TRBV28	TRBJ2-3	CASRTNRGAQYF	TGTGCCAGCAGGACAAACAGGGGTGCGCAGTATTTT
14	.	.	TRBV10-3	TRBJ1-1	CAITADSYNTEAFF	TGTGCCATCACCGCAGACAGTTACAACACTGAAGCTTTCTTT
15	TRBD1	.	TRBV6-5	TRBJ1-3	CASSHRGFTGNTIYF	TGTGCCAGCAGTCACAGGGGCTTTACTGGAAACACCATATATTTT
15	.	.	TRBV5-1	TRBJ2-5	CASSLGLVEQETQYF	TGCGCCAGCAGCTTGGGACTAGTGGAGCAAGAGACCCAGTACTTC
18	TRBD1	.	TRBV4-3	TRBJ1-5	CASSQDRQGAYSNQPQHF	TGCGCCAGCAGCCAAGATCGACAGGGGGCTTATAGCAATCAGCCCCAGCATTTT